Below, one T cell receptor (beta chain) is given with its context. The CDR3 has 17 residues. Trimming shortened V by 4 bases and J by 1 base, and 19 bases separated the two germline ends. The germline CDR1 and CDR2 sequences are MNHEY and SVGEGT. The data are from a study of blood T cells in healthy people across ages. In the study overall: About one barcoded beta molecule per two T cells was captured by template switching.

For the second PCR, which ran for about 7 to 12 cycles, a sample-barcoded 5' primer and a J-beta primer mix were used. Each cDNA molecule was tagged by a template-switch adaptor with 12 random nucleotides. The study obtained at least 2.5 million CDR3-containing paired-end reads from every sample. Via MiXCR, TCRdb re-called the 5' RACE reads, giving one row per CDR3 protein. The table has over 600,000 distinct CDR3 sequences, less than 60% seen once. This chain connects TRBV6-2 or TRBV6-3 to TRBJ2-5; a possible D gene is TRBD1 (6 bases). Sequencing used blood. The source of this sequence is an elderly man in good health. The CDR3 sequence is CASSCSSARGSQETQYF. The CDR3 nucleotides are TGTGCCAGCAGTTGCTCGTCGGCCAGGGGCTCCCAAGAGACCCAGTACTTC.